Listed here is a single TCR beta chain. What it binds is not known. The V gene lost 2 bases and the J gene lost 0 bases, with 6 bases spanning the gap. The CDR3 contains 14 residues. Germline CDR1 is SGHKS and CDR2 is YYEKEE (reference sequence). Evenly divided among several immunoSEQ plates was the genomic DNA of each subset. Clones were sequenced by immunoSEQ multiplex PCR, and TCRdb holds only the in-frame ones, with some missing. This sample yields about 700,000 clones, of which about 92% are seen a single time; roughly 24% belongs to the top ten. The source of the sample is a study of shared clonotypes between healthy human individuals. Selected positively for CCR7 and CD45RO-negative, naive CD8 cells excluded terminally differentiated effector memory CD45RA+ cells. Study conclusions and caveats: Naive subsets generally exceeded memory subsets in estimated richness.

Material for sequencing was naive CD8+ T cells sorted from blood. The rearrangement uses TRBV5-5 and TRBJ1-5; unclear D gene. The source of this sequence is a man younger than 45 in good health. The CDR3 region has the DNA TGTGCCAGCAGCTTTTGGGATAGCAATCAGCCCCAGCATTTT. It encodes CASSFWDSNQPQHF.